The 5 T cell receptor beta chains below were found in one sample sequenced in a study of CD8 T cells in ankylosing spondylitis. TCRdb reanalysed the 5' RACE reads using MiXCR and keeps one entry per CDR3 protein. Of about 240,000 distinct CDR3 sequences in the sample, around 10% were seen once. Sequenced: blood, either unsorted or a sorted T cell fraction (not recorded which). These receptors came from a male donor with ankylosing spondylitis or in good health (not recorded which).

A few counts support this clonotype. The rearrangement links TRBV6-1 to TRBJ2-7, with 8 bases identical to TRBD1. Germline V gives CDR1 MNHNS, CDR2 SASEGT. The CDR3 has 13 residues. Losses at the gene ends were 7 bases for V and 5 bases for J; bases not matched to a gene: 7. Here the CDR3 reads CASTIGQGNEQYF. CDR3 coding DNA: TGTGCCAGCACTATAGGACAGGGTAACGAGCAGTACTTC.

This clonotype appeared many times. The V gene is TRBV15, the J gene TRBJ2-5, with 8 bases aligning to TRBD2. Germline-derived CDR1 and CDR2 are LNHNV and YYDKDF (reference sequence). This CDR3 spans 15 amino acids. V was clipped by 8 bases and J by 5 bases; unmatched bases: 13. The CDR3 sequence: CATRETLAGLETQYF. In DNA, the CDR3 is TGTGCCACCCGAGAGACCTTAGCGGGATTGGAGACCCAGTACTTC.

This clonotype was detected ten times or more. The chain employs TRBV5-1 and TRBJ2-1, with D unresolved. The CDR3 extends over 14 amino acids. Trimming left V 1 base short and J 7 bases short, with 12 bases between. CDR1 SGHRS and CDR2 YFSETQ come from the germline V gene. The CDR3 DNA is TGCGCCAGCAGCTTGTTGCTGTCCGGGAATGAGCAGTTCTTC. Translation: CASSLLLSGNEQFF.

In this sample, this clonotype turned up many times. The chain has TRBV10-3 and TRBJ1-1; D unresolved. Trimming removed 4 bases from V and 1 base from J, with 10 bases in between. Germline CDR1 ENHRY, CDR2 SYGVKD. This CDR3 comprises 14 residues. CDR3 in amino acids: CAISGLGENTEAFF. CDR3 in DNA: TGTGCCATCAGTGGTCTGGGAGAGAACACTGAAGCTTTCTTT.

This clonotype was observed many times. This CDR3 reads CASSLTGPNYGYTF. The CDR3 nucleotides read TGTGCCAGCAGTTTAACCGGCCCGAACTATGGCTACACCTTC. The chain links TRBV12-3 or TRBV12-4 to TRBJ1-2; no clear D gene. The CDR3 sequence is 14 residues long. Between the trimmed V and J ends, which lost 2 bases and 2 bases, there was a span of 9 bases.